Listed below are T cell receptor beta chains from one sample, sequenced in a study of T cell changes during pregnancy in multiple sclerosis. This table comes from immunoSEQ multiplex PCR, and its TCRdb copy is limited to in-frame clones, with some not included. The table records about 22,000 clones, approximately 93% of them present only once. Sequencing was performed on CD4+ T cells from peripheral blood mononuclear cells, taken after pregnancy. These receptors all come from a female donor in good health, enrolled as a control in a pregnancy study. CDR3s include the opening cysteine and the closing phenylalanine or tryptophan. The D gene is left open where the match is weak. Clone sizes are given selectively: once, few, many, or a class where the clone is expanded.

CDR3 protein: CASSQRRGNTGELFF
CDR3 DNA: TGTGCCAGCAGCCAACGGCGGGGGAACACCGGGGAGCTGTTTTTT
D gene: -
CDR3 length: 15
V gene: TRBV9
clone size: -
J gene: TRBJ2-2

CDR3 protein: CASNKGGSGDTQYF
CDR3 DNA: TGTGCCAGCAACAAGGGTGGCTCAGGGGATACGCAGTATTTT
D gene: -
CDR3 length: 14
V gene: TRBV11-3
clone size: -
J gene: TRBJ2-3

CDR3 protein: CASSPTEMTDTQYF
CDR3 DNA: TGTGCCAGCAGCCCCACGGAGATGACAGATACGCAGTATTTT
D gene: -
CDR3 length: 14
V gene: TRBV7-3
clone size: -
J gene: TRBJ2-3

CDR3 protein: CASSSQGATEAFF
CDR3 DNA: TGTGCCAGCAGTTCACAGGGGGCCACTGAAGCTTTCTTT
D gene: TRBD1
CDR3 length: 13
V gene: TRBV27
clone size: -
J gene: TRBJ1-1

CDR3 protein: CASSRGTESYEQYF
CDR3 DNA: TGTGCCAGTAGTAGAGGGACAGAATCCTACGAGCAGTACTTC
D gene: TRBD1
CDR3 length: 14
V gene: TRBV19
clone size: -
J gene: TRBJ2-7

CDR3 protein: CASSPDRGNTIYF
CDR3 DNA: TGTGCCAGCAGCCCGGACAGGGGTAACACCATATATTTT
D gene: TRBD1
CDR3 length: 13
V gene: TRBV7-3
clone size: -
J gene: TRBJ1-3

CDR3 protein: CASSFSSYNSPLHF
CDR3 DNA: TGTGCCAGCAGCTTTAGCTCCTATAATTCACCCCTCCACTTT
D gene: -
CDR3 length: 14
V gene: TRBV11-2
clone size: -
J gene: TRBJ1-6

CDR3 protein: CASSVGRGPYEQYF
CDR3 DNA: TGCGCCAGCAGTGTGGGCAGGGGGCCCTACGAGCAGTACTTC
D gene: TRBD1
CDR3 length: 14
V gene: TRBV10-2
clone size: -
J gene: TRBJ2-7

CDR3 protein: CASSLDRSEPQHF
CDR3 DNA: TGTGCCAGCAGCTTGGATCGAAGCGAGCCCCAGCATTTT
D gene: -
CDR3 length: 13
V gene: TRBV11-2
clone size: -
J gene: TRBJ1-5

CDR3 protein: CASRNGPGTGDYEQYF
CDR3 DNA: TGTGCCAGCAGAAATGGGCCCGGGACAGGGGACTACGAGCAGTACTTC
D gene: TRBD1
CDR3 length: 16
V gene: TRBV2
clone size: -
J gene: TRBJ2-7

CDR3 protein: CASSRRLAGGDTQYF
CDR3 DNA: TGTGCCAGCAGCCGGAGACTAGCGGGAGGGGATACGCAGTATTTT
D gene: TRBD2
CDR3 length: 15
V gene: TRBV7-2
clone size: -
J gene: TRBJ2-3

CDR3 protein: CASSPGRKTYQPQHF
CDR3 DNA: TGTGCCAGCTCACCGGGCAGAAAAACGTATCAGCCCCAGCATTTT
D gene: -
CDR3 length: 15
V gene: TRBV18
clone size: -
J gene: TRBJ1-5

CDR3 protein: CSVGTGRETQYF
CDR3 DNA: TGCAGCGTCGGGACAGGGAGAGAGACCCAGTACTTC
D gene: TRBD1
CDR3 length: 12
V gene: TRBV29-1
clone size: -
J gene: TRBJ2-5

CDR3 protein: CASSQKGGLYNSPLHF
CDR3 DNA: TGTGCCAGCAGCCAGAAAGGGGGCCTTTATAATTCACCCCTCCACTTT
D gene: TRBD1
CDR3 length: 16
V gene: TRBV14
clone size: -
J gene: TRBJ1-6

CDR3 protein: CASSLTSGVGYEQYF
CDR3 DNA: TGTGCCAGCAGCTTGACTAGCGGGGTAGGGTACGAGCAGTACTTC
D gene: TRBD2
CDR3 length: 15
V gene: TRBV7-2
clone size: few
J gene: TRBJ2-7

CDR3 protein: CASRTQETQYF
CDR3 DNA: TGTGCCAGCAGGACTCAAGAGACCCAGTACTTC
D gene: -
CDR3 length: 11
V gene: TRBV2
clone size: few
J gene: TRBJ2-5

CDR3 protein: CASSARTGYTDTQYF
CDR3 DNA: TGCGCCAGCAGTGCCCGGACAGGGTACACAGATACGCAGTATTTT
D gene: TRBD1
CDR3 length: 15
V gene: TRBV10-1
clone size: -
J gene: TRBJ2-3

CDR3 protein: CASSLGQGAYEQYF
CDR3 DNA: TGTGCTAGCAGCTTAGGACAGGGGGCCTACGAGCAGTACTTC
D gene: TRBD1
CDR3 length: 14
V gene: TRBV7-7
clone size: once
J gene: TRBJ2-7

CDR3 protein: CASRRQEASYGYTF
CDR3 DNA: TGTGCCAGCCGGCGACAGGAGGCTTCTTATGGCTACACCTTC
D gene: -
CDR3 length: 14
V gene: TRBV6-5
clone size: -
J gene: TRBJ1-2

CDR3 protein: CATSLTPTSTDTQYF
CDR3 DNA: TGTGCCACCTCGTTGACACCCACTAGCACAGATACGCAGTATTTT
D gene: -
CDR3 length: 15
V gene: TRBV11-2
clone size: -
J gene: TRBJ2-3

CDR3 protein: CASSLELDQPQHF
CDR3 DNA: TGTGCCAGCTCACTTGAGTTGGATCAGCCCCAGCATTTT
D gene: -
CDR3 length: 13
V gene: TRBV18
clone size: -
J gene: TRBJ1-5

CDR3 protein: CASRRRGGDEQFF
CDR3 DNA: TGCGCCAGCAGACGGAGAGGAGGGGATGAGCAGTTCTTC
D gene: -
CDR3 length: 13
V gene: TRBV4-1
clone size: -
J gene: TRBJ2-1

CDR3 protein: CASSYRGGQGSPDTQYF
CDR3 DNA: TGCGCCAGCAGCTACCGGGGGGGACAGGGTAGCCCAGATACGCAGTATTTT
D gene: -
CDR3 length: 17
V gene: TRBV4-1
clone size: -
J gene: TRBJ2-3

CDR3 protein: CASSVSGTSGPAEQYF
CDR3 DNA: TGTGCCAGCAGCGTCTCCGGGACTAGCGGGCCGGCCGAGCAGTACTTC
D gene: TRBD2
CDR3 length: 16
V gene: TRBV9
clone size: -
J gene: TRBJ2-7

CDR3 protein: CASSQDNMGARGGWVTDTQYF
CDR3 DNA: TGTGCCAGCAGCCAAGATAACATGGGCGCTCGAGGGGGCTGGGTCACAGATACGCAGTATTTT
D gene: TRBD1
CDR3 length: 21
V gene: TRBV14
clone size: -
J gene: TRBJ2-3

CDR3 protein: CASSLELPTSGNTDTQYF
CDR3 DNA: TGTGCCAGCAGCTTAGAACTACCGACTAGCGGGAACACAGATACGCAGTATTTT
D gene: TRBD2
CDR3 length: 18
V gene: TRBV11-3
clone size: -
J gene: TRBJ2-3

CDR3 protein: CASSLSVNTEAFF
CDR3 DNA: TGTGCCAGCAGCTTGTCGGTGAACACTGAAGCTTTCTTT
D gene: -
CDR3 length: 13
V gene: TRBV7-3
clone size: -
J gene: TRBJ1-1

CDR3 protein: CASSSRQGLGETQYF
CDR3 DNA: TGTGCCAGCAGCAGTCGACAGGGGCTAGGAGAGACCCAGTACTTC
D gene: TRBD1
CDR3 length: 15
V gene: TRBV7-6
clone size: once
J gene: TRBJ2-5

CDR3 protein: CASSEGTSFF
CDR3 DNA: TGTGCCAGCAGTGAAGGGACTAGCTTCTTC
D gene: TRBD2
CDR3 length: 10
V gene: TRBV2
clone size: -
J gene: TRBJ2-7

CDR3 protein: CASSQQATNEKLFF
CDR3 DNA: TGTGCCAGCAGCCAACAGGCAACTAATGAAAAACTGTTTTTT
D gene: -
CDR3 length: 14
V gene: TRBV4-2
clone size: few
J gene: TRBJ1-4

CDR3 protein: CASSVSRDINEQFF
CDR3 DNA: TGTGCCAGCAGCGTGAGTAGGGACATCAATGAGCAGTTCTTC
D gene: -
CDR3 length: 14
V gene: TRBV9
clone size: -
J gene: TRBJ2-1

CDR3 protein: CASSNPDRGPESNQPQHF
CDR3 DNA: TGTGCCAGCAGCAATCCAGACAGGGGGCCGGAGAGCAATCAGCCCCAGCATTTT
D gene: -
CDR3 length: 18
V gene: TRBV21-1
clone size: -
J gene: TRBJ1-5

CDR3 protein: CSAIAWGAQYF
CDR3 DNA: TGCAGTGCAATAGCGTGGGGGGCCCAGTACTTC
D gene: -
CDR3 length: 11
V gene: TRBV20-1
clone size: -
J gene: TRBJ2-5

CDR3 protein: CASSFGGAGYSEQFF
CDR3 DNA: TGTGCCAGCAGTTTCGGGGGGGCGGGGTATTCTGAGCAGTTCTTC
D gene: TRBD2
CDR3 length: 15
V gene: TRBV7-3
clone size: -
J gene: TRBJ2-1

CDR3 protein: CASLAGKGYEAFF
CDR3 DNA: TGTGCCAGCTTGGCAGGGAAGGGATATGAAGCTTTCTTT
D gene: -
CDR3 length: 13
V gene: TRBV25-1
clone size: -
J gene: TRBJ1-1

CDR3 protein: CASSLDRETQYF
CDR3 DNA: TGTGCCAGCAGCTTGGACAGGGAGACCCAGTACTTC
D gene: -
CDR3 length: 12
V gene: TRBV5-7
clone size: -
J gene: TRBJ2-5

CDR3 protein: CASSPRAGGSSGANVLTF
CDR3 DNA: TGTGCCAGCAGCCCCCGGGCAGGGGGGTCCTCTGGGGCCAACGTCCTGACTTTC
D gene: -
CDR3 length: 18
V gene: TRBV7-9
clone size: -
J gene: TRBJ2-6

CDR3 protein: CASSPRGGGQRRGFF
CDR3 DNA: TGTGCCAGCAGTCCTCGGGGGGGAGGGCAAAGAAGGGGGTTCTTC
D gene: TRBD2
CDR3 length: 15
V gene: TRBV28
clone size: -
J gene: TRBJ2-1

CDR3 protein: CASTRYSGRAGADTQYF
CDR3 DNA: TGTGCCAGCACCCGGTATAGCGGGAGGGCAGGGGCAGATACGCAGTATTTT
D gene: TRBD2
CDR3 length: 17
V gene: TRBV27
clone size: -
J gene: TRBJ2-3

CDR3 protein: CASSETSGNTGELFF
CDR3 DNA: TGCGCCAGCAGTGAGACTAGCGGGAACACCGGGGAGCTGTTTTTT
D gene: TRBD2
CDR3 length: 15
V gene: TRBV10-2
clone size: -
J gene: TRBJ2-2

CDR3 protein: CASSRKNTGELFF
CDR3 DNA: TGTGCCAGCAGCCGTAAGAACACCGGGGAGCTGTTTTTT
D gene: -
CDR3 length: 13
V gene: TRBV7-2
clone size: -
J gene: TRBJ2-2

CDR3 protein: CASSSTGRGSGNTIYF
CDR3 DNA: TGTGCCAGCAGTTCCACCGGGAGGGGCTCTGGAAACACCATATATTTT
D gene: -
CDR3 length: 16
V gene: TRBV28
clone size: -
J gene: TRBJ1-3

CDR3 protein: CASSREVQRSEAFF
CDR3 DNA: TGTGCCAGCTCTCGCGAGGTCCAAAGATCCGAAGCTTTCTTT
D gene: -
CDR3 length: 14
V gene: TRBV9
clone size: -
J gene: TRBJ1-1

CDR3 protein: CASSPLRRGLNTEAFF
CDR3 DNA: TGTGCCAGCTCACCCCTACGCAGGGGACTGAACACTGAAGCTTTCTTT
D gene: -
CDR3 length: 16
V gene: TRBV18
clone size: -
J gene: TRBJ1-1

CDR3 protein: CASSLGGGIYEQYF
CDR3 DNA: TGTGCCAGCAGCTTAGGTGGGGGGATCTACGAGCAGTACTTC
D gene: -
CDR3 length: 14
V gene: TRBV7-3
clone size: -
J gene: TRBJ2-7

CDR3 protein: CASSVVGGLYNEQFF
CDR3 DNA: TGTGCCAGCAGCGTAGTAGGGGGTCTCTACAATGAGCAGTTCTTC
D gene: -
CDR3 length: 15
V gene: TRBV9
clone size: -
J gene: TRBJ2-1

CDR3 protein: CASSRSGTSGNEQFF
CDR3 DNA: TGTGCCAGCAGCCGCTCCGGGACTAGCGGTAATGAGCAGTTCTTC
D gene: TRBD2
CDR3 length: 15
V gene: TRBV7-2
clone size: -
J gene: TRBJ2-1

CDR3 protein: CASHPSPGTASYEQYF
CDR3 DNA: TGTGCCAGCCACCCTAGTCCCGGGACAGCGTCCTACGAGCAGTACTTC
D gene: TRBD1
CDR3 length: 16
V gene: TRBV28
clone size: -
J gene: TRBJ2-7

CDR3 protein: CASSLGSRSGGELFF
CDR3 DNA: TGTGCCAGCAGCTTAGGGTCCAGGTCAGGCGGGGAGCTGTTTTTT
D gene: -
CDR3 length: 15
V gene: TRBV7-2
clone size: -
J gene: TRBJ2-2

CDR3 protein: CASSPQGSNYEQYF
CDR3 DNA: TGTGCCAGCAGCCCTCAGGGGTCTAACTACGAGCAGTACTTC
D gene: -
CDR3 length: 14
V gene: TRBV5-8
clone size: -
J gene: TRBJ2-7

CDR3 protein: CASSVEGGKLETQYF
CDR3 DNA: TGTGCCAGCAGCGTAGAGGGAGGGAAGTTGGAGACCCAGTACTTC
D gene: TRBD2
CDR3 length: 15
V gene: TRBV11-1
clone size: -
J gene: TRBJ2-5

CDR3 protein: CASKPGQGVFDYGYTF
CDR3 DNA: TGTGCCAGCAAACCGGGACAGGGGGTTTTTGACTATGGCTACACCTTC
D gene: TRBD1
CDR3 length: 16
V gene: TRBV28
clone size: -
J gene: TRBJ1-2